These 18 T cell receptor beta chains were all obtained from the same sample, sequenced in a study of cytomegalovirus exposure and HLA in healthy donors. PCR employed 60 Vbeta and 13 Jbeta primers. Measured with immunoSEQ multiplex PCR; TCRdb has only the in-frame clones, and not every one. The repertoire holds approximately 140,000 clones, about four fifths seen once, with roughly 3.6% in the top ten. Sample: PBMCs. Every receptor here comes from a human donor in good health.

The V call is TRBV7-2, the J call TRBJ2-5; TRBD2 aligns across 8 bases. Germline lookup yields CDR1 SGHTA and CDR2 FQGNSA. There are 15 residues in the CDR3. V dropped 1 base and J dropped 6; count of bases not matched to a gene: 7. The CDR3 region is CASSLVGTSPQTQYF. DNA for the CDR3: TGTGCCAGCAGCTTAGTGGGGACTAGTCCGCAGACCCAGTACTTC.

Only a few counts were recorded for this clone. In DNA form, the CDR3 reads TGTGCCAGCAGTGGGGACAGGAGAAACTATGGCTACACCTTC. Its protein is CASSGDRRNYGYTF. This rearrangement joins TRBV6-5 to TRBJ1-2, with 8 bases lining up with TRBD1. J gave up 2 bases and V 5 bases, and 4 bases lay outside the gene matches. This CDR3 spans 14 amino acids. Germline assignment: CDR1 MNHEY and CDR2 SVGAGI.

The chain recombines TRBV27 with TRBJ2-4; 14 nucleotides match TRBD2. Trimming removed 6 bases from V and 6 bases from J; junction bases left unmatched: 13. CDR1 is MNHEY, CDR2 SMNVEV, per germline (reference sequence). The CDR3 has 18 residues. The CDR3 DNA follows: TGTGCCAGCAGACCCACCGGGACTAGCGGGGGTTGGGGAAACATTCAGTACTTC. Translating gives CASRPTGTSGGWGNIQYF.

This chain connects TRBV10-3 to TRBJ2-7; TRBD2 aligns across 8 bases. Germline CDR1 ENHRY, CDR2 SYGVKD. The CDR3 has 13 amino acids. J gave up 4 bases and V 6 bases, and 5 bases lay outside the gene matches. The CDR3 nucleotides read TGTGCCATCAGGGAGGGACTAGGGTACGAGCAGTACTTC. It yields the protein CAIREGLGYEQYF.

This clone was recorded a few times. CDR3 nucleotides: TGTGCCAGCAGCCATCCGCGTCGTCCCCAGCATTTT. This translates into CASSHPRRPQHF. The chain employs TRBV16 and TRBJ1-5; no definite D call. The germline V gene encodes CDR1 KGHSY and CDR2 FQNENV. The CDR3 is made up of 12 amino acids. Deletions cut 3 bases from V and 10 bases from J, with 10 bases between.

The chain is built from TRBV27 and TRBJ1-5; D gene unclear. The CDR3 is 14 residues long. V lost 5 bases to trimming and J lost 4 bases, with 12 bases between them. The germline gives CDR1 MNHEY, CDR2 SMNVEV (reference sequence). The CDR3 is CASSPRDQNQPQHF. The CDR3 coding sequence is TGTGCCAGCAGTCCCCGGGATCAAAATCAGCCCCAGCATTTT.

The chain carries TRBV28 and TRBJ2-3, with D hard to call. Trimming took 2 bases from V and 5 from J, leaving 14 bases between them. The germline gives CDR1 MDHEN, CDR2 SYDVKM. This CDR3 comprises 15 residues. Here the CDR3 reads CASSLRSGYKDTQYF. In nucleotides, the CDR3 is TGTGCCAGCAGTTTAAGGTCCGGGTATAAAGATACGCAGTATTTT.

The rearrangement uses TRBV25-1 and TRBJ1-1; D unresolved. This CDR3 has 14 residues. The germline V gene has CDR1 MGHDK and CDR2 SYGVNS. The V end was cut by 5 bases, the J end by 0 bases, with 10 bases between. The CDR3 coding sequence is TGTGCCAGCAGTACTGCCACCCTGAACACTGAAGCTTTCTTT. The encoded protein is CASSTATLNTEAFF.

This chain connects TRBV7-2 to TRBJ1-2; 10 bases fit TRBD1. The germline V gene encodes CDR1 SGHTA and CDR2 FQGNSA. Losses at the gene ends were 4 bases for V and 7 bases for J; bases not matched to a gene: 9. The CDR3 is made up of 15 amino acids. The CDR3 loop is CASSSDRGRKSGYTF. The DNA of the CDR3 is TGTGCCAGCAGCTCCGACAGGGGGCGCAAGTCTGGCTACACCTTC.

The genes are TRBV9 and TRBJ2-1; 7 bases match TRBD2. The CDR3 runs 16 residues. In germline, CDR1 is SGDLS, CDR2 YYNGEE. V gave up 0 bases and J gave up 9 bases; unmatched junction bases: 12. The CDR3 loop is CASSVGGAGDRIEQFF. The CDR3 nucleotides read TGTGCCAGCAGCGTAGGCGGCGCGGGAGATAGGATTGAGCAGTTCTTC.

Of note for this clone: The junction shows a germline mismatch at one end, possibly a read error. The chain recombines TRBV30 with TRBJ2-7; the match to TRBD1 covers 9 bases. The CDR3 has 14 residues. Germline CDR1 GTSNPN, CDR2 SVGIG (reference sequence). The CDR3 coding sequence is TGTGCTTGGAACGCGGACAGGGGTAACTACGAGCAGTACTTC. Encoded protein: CAWNADRGNYEQYF.

The rearrangement links TRBV5-6 to TRBJ2-7; D possibly corresponds to TRBD2 (6 bases). The V gene's germline CDR1 is SGHDT and CDR2 YYEEEE. Trimming pared 0 bases from V and 3 bases from J, leaving 13 bases between. This CDR3 has 15 amino acids. The CDR3 DNA follows: TGTGCCAGCAGCTTGGACTGGGACTCAGACTACGAGCAGTACTTC. Translation: CASSLDWDSDYEQYF.

The J gene is TRBJ2-6, the V gene TRBV9; TRBD1 agrees at 8 bases. Germline trimming cut 3 bases from V and 4 bases from J; bases unmatched to any gene: 9. This CDR3 has 17 residues. The germline CDR1 and CDR2 sequences are SGDLS and YYNGEE. CDR3 sequence reads: CASSDTQGAPGANVLTF. CDR3 bases: TGTGCCAGCAGCGACACCCAGGGGGCCCCCGGGGCCAACGTCCTGACTTTC.

The genes are TRBV11-2 and TRBJ2-5; possibly TRBD2 for D (5 bases). With 8 bases removed from V and 4 bases from J, the gap between germline ends came to 11 bases. CDR1 SGHAT and CDR2 FQNNGV come from the germline V gene. The CDR3 consists of 12 residues. DNA of the CDR3: TGTGCCAGCGTTGGCGGGCGAGAGACCCAGTACTTC. This gives the protein CASVGGRETQYF.

A few counts support this clone. The V and J genes are TRBV5-6 and TRBJ1-3; the D gene is possibly TRBD1 (5 bases). CDR1 is SGHDT and CDR2 is YYEEEE in the germline V gene. V lost 0 bases and J lost 3, with 13 bases in between. The CDR3 is made up of 16 amino acids. The DNA for the CDR3 is TGTGCCAGCAGCTTGGACAGCGCAGGGATTGGAAACACCATATATTTT. It translates to CASSLDSAGIGNTIYF.

This CDR3 is CASSPLAGVPYNEQFF. The CDR3 coding sequence is TGTGCCAGTAGTCCGCTAGCGGGAGTCCCCTACAATGAGCAGTTCTTC. V and J are TRBV19 and TRBJ2-1; the match to TRBD2 covers 10 bases. CDR1 LNHDA and CDR2 SQIVND come from the germline V gene (reference sequence). The CDR3 totals 16 residues. V was clipped by 5 bases and J by 2 bases; unmatched bases: 6.

This sequence joins TRBV4-1 and TRBJ2-7, with 10 bases that match TRBD1. The CDR3 is made up of 16 amino acids. The junction had 7 bases not matched to a gene; V was cut back by 2 bases and J by 3 bases. CDR1 is MGHRA and CDR2 is YSYEKL in the germline V gene. Here the CDR3 reads CASSQLRDRGYYEQYF. The DNA of the CDR3 is TGCGCCAGCAGCCAACTCCGGGACAGGGGTTACTACGAGCAGTACTTC.

The V gene is TRBV15, the J gene TRBJ1-1; maybe TRBD1 (6 bases). V shed 9 bases and J shed 7 bases, with 12 bases lying between them. This CDR3 contains 11 residues. Germline values: CDR1 LNHNV, CDR2 YYDKDF (reference sequence). CDR3: CATSSGVEAFF. CDR3 nucleotide sequence: TGTGCCACTAGCTCAGGGGTTGAAGCTTTCTTT.